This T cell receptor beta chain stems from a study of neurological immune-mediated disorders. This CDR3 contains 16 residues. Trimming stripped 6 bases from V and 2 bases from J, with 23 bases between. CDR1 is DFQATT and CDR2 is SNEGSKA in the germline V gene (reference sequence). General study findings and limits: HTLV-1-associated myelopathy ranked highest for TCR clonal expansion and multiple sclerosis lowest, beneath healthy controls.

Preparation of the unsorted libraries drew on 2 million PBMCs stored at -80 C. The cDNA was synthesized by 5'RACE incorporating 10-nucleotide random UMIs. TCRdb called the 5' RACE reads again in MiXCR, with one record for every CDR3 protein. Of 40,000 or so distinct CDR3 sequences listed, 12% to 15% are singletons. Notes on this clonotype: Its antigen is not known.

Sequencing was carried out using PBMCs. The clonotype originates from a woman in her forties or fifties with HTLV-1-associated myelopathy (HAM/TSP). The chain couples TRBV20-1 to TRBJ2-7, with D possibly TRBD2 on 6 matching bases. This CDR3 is CSASGTCWGSAYEQYF. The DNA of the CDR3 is TGCAGTGCCTCAGGGACTTGCTGGGGGTCGGCCTACGAGCAGTACTTC.